The 32 T cell receptor beta chains below come from one sample, sequenced in a study of regulatory T cells in long-lasting Graves disease. Both iRepertoire HTBI primers and Arm-PCR of CDR3 regions were used to build the TCR beta libraries. TCRdb ran MiXCR on the multiplex PCR reads and lists one entry per CDR3 protein. This table holds 550,000 to 650,000 distinct CDR3 sequences, about 16% found once. Indicated time point: newly diagnosed GD, antithyroid drugs for less than 3 months. The TCR library was prepared using RNA isolated from PBMCs. These data were also reused for a study on T cells in Graves' hyperthyroidism and ophthalmopathy.

Material: peripheral blood mononuclear cells (PBMCs), obtained at new diagnosis, from a patient treated with antithyroid drugs. These receptors were obtained from a young man with Graves disease.

This sequence joins TRBV19 and TRBJ1-1, with D hard to call. The V gene lost 4 bases and the J gene lost 11 bases, with 17 bases spanning the gap. The CDR3 loop spans 13 amino acids. CDR1 and CDR2 from the germline V gene are LNHDA and SQIVND (reference sequence). The DNA of the CDR3 is TGTGCCAGTAGTACCGAACTGACCGCCAGGGCTTTCTTT. Amino acid sequence: CASSTELTARAFF.

Comments on this clonotype: A single base separates this from a much larger clone, so it may be a read error. The chain is built from TRBV27 and TRBJ2-7, with 8 bases matching TRBD2. Looked up from germline, CDR1 is MNHEY and CDR2 is SMNVEV (reference sequence). V shed 8 bases, J shed 3 bases, and the junction held 9 bases outside the gene matches. There are 14 residues in the CDR3. The CDR3 loop is CASLRRGGDYEQYF. The CDR3 nucleotides are TGTGCCAGCCTCAGACGGGGGGGAGACTACGAGCAGTACTTC.

This clonotype turned up a few times. The chain employs TRBV9 and TRBJ2-1; D call uncertain. This CDR3 comprises 14 residues. V dropped 2 bases and J dropped 6 bases, with 12 bases sitting between them. Germline V gives CDR1 SGDLS, CDR2 YYNGEE. Here the CDR3 DNA reads TGTGCCAGCAGCGTCCGTAATTTAGTCAATGAGCAGTTCTTC. Residues: CASSVRNLVNEQFF.

This clonotype came up many times. The J gene is TRBJ1-1, the V gene TRBV11-2; weak D call: TRBD1 (5 bases). The germline gives CDR1 SGHAT, CDR2 FQNNGV. Between the trimmed V and J ends, which lost 1 base and 4 bases, there was a span of 19 bases. The CDR3 consists of 17 residues. The CDR3 DNA is TGTGCCAGCAGCTTAGGCCCCGGGACTGGGACGGGCACTGAAGCTTTCTTT. Translating gives CASSLGPGTGTGTEAFF.

This clonotype came up many times. V gene TRBV18 combines with J gene TRBJ2-1; no reliable D call. Germline CDR1 is KGHSH and CDR2 is LQKENI. The CDR3 spans 16 residues. Trimming pared 0 bases from V and 9 bases from J, leaving 18 bases between. CDR3 DNA: TGTGCCAGCTCACCACCGTTTAGGATATTATATCGTGAGCAGTTCTTC. Residues: CASSPPFRILYREQFF. The full variable domain, rest sourced from reference TRBV18 and TRBJ2-1, is NAGVMQNPRHLVRRRGQEARLRCSPMKGHSHVYWYRQLPEEGLKFMVYLQKENIIDESGMPKERFSAEFPKEGPSILRIQQVVRGDSAAYFCASSPPFRILYREQFFGPGTRLTVL.

This clonotype appeared a few times. The chain carries TRBV10-1 and TRBJ2-3; tentative D call: TRBD2 (5 bases). The ends were cut back, 3 bases at V and 6 bases at J, with 13 bases in the middle. The CDR3 is 14 amino acids. Germline loops: CDR1 WNHNN, CDR2 SYGVQD (reference sequence). The CDR3 nucleotides are TGCGCCAGCAGTGATACGTCCCCGGGGGATACGCAGTATTTT. Its translation: CASSDTSPGDTQYF.

This clonotype was found many times. The chain joins TRBV7-8 to TRBJ1-2; 7 nucleotides agree with TRBD1. Per the germline V gene, CDR1 is SGHVS and CDR2 is FQNEAQ. J gave up 6 bases and V 3 bases, and 4 bases lay outside the gene matches. The CDR3 loop spans 13 amino acids. This CDR3 is CASSLGQPDGYTF. The CDR3 nucleotides are TGTGCCAGCAGCTTGGGACAGCCCGATGGCTACACCTTC.

This clonotype was observed at least ten times. The gene calls are TRBV9 and TRBJ2-5; D possibly uses TRBD1 or TRBD2 (6 bases each). This CDR3 contains 15 residues. V gave up 3 bases and J gave up 5 bases, with 17 bases separating them. CDR1 and CDR2 (germline): SGDLS, YYNGEE. CDR3 amino acids: CASSARGMEGETQYF. The CDR3 nucleotides are TGTGCCAGCAGCGCGAGGGGGATGGAGGGGGAGACCCAGTACTTC. The whole variable domain, filled in from reference TRBV9 and TRBJ2-5, reads DSGVTQTPKHLITATGQRVTLRCSPRSGDLSVYWYQQSLDQGLQFLIQYYNGEERAKGNILERFSAQQFPDLHSELNLSSLELGDSALYFCASSARGMEGETQYFGPGTRLLVL.

There are many counts of this clonotype. The chain couples TRBV7-3 to TRBJ2-7, with D maybe TRBD2 (6 bases). The germline CDR1 and CDR2 sequences are SGHTA and FQGTGA. This CDR3 has 19 residues. V dropped 1 base and J dropped 0 bases, with 22 bases sitting between them. The CDR3 region has the DNA TGTGCCAGCAGCTTAATCTCCCCCCCTTTTGAGGGAGGCTCCTACGAGCAGTACTTC. Translation gives CASSLISPPFEGGSYEQYF.

This clonotype occurred a few times. The CDR3 nucleotides read TGTGCCAGCAGCGCCACTAGCGGGAGGGACGAGCAGTACTTC. Translation gives CASSATSGRDEQYF. V is TRBV9 and J is TRBJ2-7; TRBD2 matches 13 bases. Per germline, CDR1 SGDLS and CDR2 YYNGEE. The V and J ends lost 3 bases and 5 bases, in that order; junction bases with no gene match: 2. CDR3 size: 14 residues.

This clonotype was found many times. This CDR3 is CASSRGHSYEQYF. CDR3 DNA: TGTGCCAGCAGCCGGGGACATTCCTACGAGCAGTACTTC. The chain is built from TRBV6-1 and TRBJ2-7, with D possibly matching TRBD1 (6 bases). Between the trimmed V and J ends, which lost 6 bases and 1 base, there was a span of 10 bases. Germline lookup yields CDR1 MNHNS and CDR2 SASEGT. The CDR3 totals 13 residues.

The rearrangement uses TRBV19 and TRBJ2-7, with D perhaps TRBD1 (5 bases). Germline V CDR1 and CDR2: LNHDA, SQIVND (reference sequence). The germline V and J ends were trimmed by 6 bases and 5 bases, with 14 bases remaining between them. The CDR3 extends over 13 amino acids. CDR3: CASSNDRIDEQYF. CDR3 bases: TGTGCCAGTAGCAACGACAGAATCGACGAGCAGTACTTC.

The rearrangement joins TRBV5-1 to TRBJ2-7; perhaps TRBD2 as D (5 bases). With 4 bases removed from V and 6 bases from J, the gap between germline ends came to 14 bases. Germline-derived CDR1 and CDR2 are SGHRS and YFSETQ. This CDR3 is 13 amino acids long. The CDR3 DNA reads TGCGCCAGCAGCGCAACTAGTTTGAGCGAGCAGTACTTC. It encodes CASSATSLSEQYF.

This clonotype was seen ten or more times. DNA for the CDR3: TGTGCCAGCAGCTTCGCGGCGGGAGCCTACGAGCAGTACTTC. Translating gives CASSFAAGAYEQYF. This sequence joins TRBV7-2 and TRBJ2-7; TRBD2 aligns across 7 bases. The CDR3 has 14 amino acids. V shed 3 bases, J shed 2 bases, and the junction held 4 bases outside the gene matches. CDR1 and CDR2 from the germline V gene are SGHTA and FQGNSA.

This clonotype was detected a few times. CDR3 DNA: TGCAGTGCTAGAGAGGCGGCAGACCAAGAGACCCAGTACTTC. Encoded protein: CSAREAADQETQYF. The genes are TRBV20-1 and TRBJ2-5; D is uncertain. The germline V gene has CDR1 DFQATT and CDR2 SNEGSKA (reference sequence). There are 14 residues in the CDR3. Trimming took off 0 bases at V and 0 bases at J, with 8 bases between the two ends.

The genes are TRBV6-1 and TRBJ2-1; D remains unclear. Deletions cut 4 bases from V and 6 bases from J, with 7 bases between. Germline lookup yields CDR1 MNHNS and CDR2 SASEGT. The CDR3 contains 12 residues. Here the CDR3 reads CASSGQLNEQFF. DNA of the CDR3: TGTGCCAGCAGTGGACAACTCAATGAGCAGTTCTTC.

This clonotype was recorded a few times. The gene calls are TRBV30 and TRBJ1-6; tentative D call: TRBD1 (5 bases). Trimming removed 0 bases at V and 8 bases at J, with 8 bases between. Germline assignment: CDR1 GTSNPN and CDR2 SVGIG (reference sequence). The CDR3 is 13 residues long. CDR3 bases: TGTGCCTGGAGTGTACAAGGGGATTCACCCCTCCACTTT. Its protein product is CAWSVQGDSPLHF.

Worth noting for this clonotype: This likely traces to a read error, being one base from a far larger clone. The missing conserved phenylalanine or tryptophan at the end of this CDR3 makes a read error likely. V and J are TRBV9 and TRBJ2-1, with 11 bases aligning to TRBD2. Unmatched junction bases numbered 0, after V lost 4 bases and J lost 0 bases. Germline V gene lookup returns CDR1 SGDLS and CDR2 YYNGEE. The CDR3 contains 15 residues. The CDR3 bases are TGTGCCAGCAGCACTAGCGGGAGCTCCTACAATGAGCAGTTCTCC. This translates into CASSTSGSSYNEQFS.

This clonotype was seen a handful of times. One end of the junction varies from germline; a read error may be responsible. The chain carries TRBV7-2 and TRBJ1-6; 7 bases are a match to TRBD1. Per germline, CDR1 SGHTA and CDR2 FQGNSA. The CDR3 contains 16 residues. Written as DNA, the CDR3 is TGTGCCAGCAGCAATCGGGGACAGACCATTAATTCACCCCTCCACTTC. This gives the protein CASSNRGQTINSPLHF.

This clonotype was observed a handful of times. The V gene is TRBV9, the J gene TRBJ2-1; 9 bases fit TRBD1. The germline V gene has CDR1 SGDLS and CDR2 YYNGEE. V shed 3 bases, J shed 6 bases, and the junction held 4 bases outside the gene matches. The CDR3 consists of 14 residues. In nucleotides, the CDR3 is TGTGCCAGCAGCGCGGGGGACAGGGCCAATGAGCAGTTCTTC. Translated, it gives CASSAGDRANEQFF.

This sequence joins TRBV19 and TRBJ2-7, with 11 bases aligning to TRBD1. The CDR3 covers 15 residues. Germline V gene lookup returns CDR1 LNHDA and CDR2 SQIVND (reference sequence). With 3 bases clipped from V and 3 bases from J, the junction kept 4 bases outside the gene matches. Here the CDR3 DNA reads TGTGCCAGTAGTATTCCCGGGACAGGGGGCTACGAGCAGTACTTC. Translating gives CASSIPGTGGYEQYF.

This clonotype showed up many times. This chain uses TRBV18 with TRBJ1-6; 9 positions agree with TRBD1. The CDR3 consists of 15 residues. V trimming: 2 bases; J trimming: 7 bases; junction bases outside the gene matches: 3. Per the germline V gene, CDR1 is KGHSH and CDR2 is LQKENI. The CDR3 nucleotides read TGTGCCAGCTCACCATCGGGACAGGGCAATTCACCCCTCCACTTT. Residues: CASSPSGQGNSPLHF.

To note about this clonotype: The conserved final phenylalanine or tryptophan is absent from the CDR3, which likely points to a read error. The chain combines TRBV6-1 with TRBJ1-2; D gene uncertain. V lost 5 bases, J lost 5 bases, and 6 bases lay in between. The CDR3 is 11 residues long. Germline V gene data show CDR1 as MNHNS and CDR2 as SASEGT. Here the CDR3 reads CASSRSYGYTL. The CDR3 bases are TGTGCCAGCAGTCGCTCATATGGCTACACCCTC.

Only a few counts were recorded for this clonotype. The chain employs TRBV6-1 and TRBJ1-2, with a weak D call TRBD1 (5 bases). Germline V gives CDR1 MNHNS, CDR2 SASEGT. V lost 6 bases and J 4 bases, leaving 15 bases between the germline ends. CDR3 size: 14 residues. CDR3 protein: CASSAQGGLYGYTF. CDR3 sequence (DNA): TGTGCCAGCAGCGCCCAGGGCGGACTCTATGGCTACACCTTC.

In its sample, this clonotype was seen a few times. The chain joins TRBV30 to TRBJ2-3; 7 nucleotides agree with TRBD2. V shed 4 bases and J 2 bases; nucleotides not matched to a gene: 12. Germline V gene sequence: CDR1 GTSNPN, CDR2 SVGIG (reference sequence). This CDR3 is built from 16 residues. The CDR3 reads CAWTGVRGSLTDTQYF. CDR3 DNA: TGTGCCTGGACCGGCGTTCGCGGGAGTCTCACAGATACGCAGTATTTT.

This clonotype was recorded only once. The V call is TRBV10-3, the J call TRBJ2-5, with a tentative D call TRBD2 (6 bases). Trimming left V 10 bases short and J 2 bases short, with 11 bases between. Germline CDR1 is ENHRY and CDR2 is SYGVKD. This CDR3 comprises 12 residues. The CDR3: CARTRGQETQYF. CDR3 in DNA: TGTGCCAGAACCCGGGGGCAAGAGACCCAGTACTTC.

The chain carries TRBV4-1 and TRBJ2-3; 7 bases align to TRBD2. CDR1 and CDR2 (germline): MGHRA, YSYEKL. The CDR3 contains 14 residues. The J segment lost 9 bases and the V segment lost 0 bases, leaving 6 bases of the junction unmatched. The CDR3 here is CASSQDGGSDTQYF. CDR3 DNA: TGCGCCAGCAGCCAAGACGGCGGGAGCGACACGCAGTATTTT.

This clonotype has ten or more counts. The chain carries TRBV29-1 and TRBJ2-7; 12 nucleotides match TRBD2. V was pared by 7 bases and J by 5 bases, with 15 bases of the junction left unmatched. Looked up from germline, CDR1 is SQVTM and CDR2 is ANQGSEA. This CDR3 comprises 16 residues. The CDR3 here is CSAGGASGRAIHEQYF. The CDR3 nucleotides read TGCAGCGCCGGCGGGGCTAGCGGGAGGGCAATCCACGAGCAGTACTTC.

This clonotype was seen at least ten times. The chain carries TRBV6-1 and TRBJ1-1; D call uncertain. Trimming left V 6 bases short and J 5 bases short, with 10 bases between. This CDR3 has 12 amino acids. Germline V lookup: CDR1 MNHNS, CDR2 SASEGT. This chain's CDR3 is CASRQKWTEAFF. The CDR3 DNA sequence: TGTGCCAGCAGACAAAAATGGACTGAAGCTTTCTTT.

In this sample, this clonotype turned up many times. The CDR3 coding sequence is TGTGCCAGCAGCCTGGGACCGCGCTCTAACTATGGCTACACCTTC. It translates to CASSLGPRSNYGYTF. V and J are TRBV12-3 or TRBV12-4 and TRBJ1-2; possibly TRBD1 for D (5 bases). The CDR3 extends over 15 amino acids. Trimming pared 6 bases from V and 0 bases from J, leaving 14 bases between.

The sample holds one count of this clonotype. The J gene is TRBJ2-7, the V gene TRBV2; D is ambiguous. Germline CDR1 and CDR2: SNHLY and FYNNEI. The CDR3 consists of 13 residues. Trimming took 10 bases from V and 0 from J, leaving 13 bases between them. The CDR3 region has the DNA TGTGCCACCACCGGGTTGGCCTCCTACGAGCAGTACTTC. Amino acid sequence: CATTGLASYEQYF.

This clonotype appeared many times. The chain has TRBV20-1 and TRBJ1-2; D possibly corresponds to TRBD1 (6 bases). Looked up from germline, CDR1 is DFQATT and CDR2 is SNEGSKA (reference sequence). V lost 3 bases, J lost 8 bases, and 16 bases lay in between. CDR3 length equals 13 residues. CDR3 nucleotide sequence: TGCAGTGCTAGGGCGGGGGGGCGCTTGGGCTACACCTTC. The encoded protein is CSARAGGRLGYTF.